These 25 T cell receptor beta chains were sequenced from one sample in a study of T cells and copy number aberrations in small-cell lung cancer. The repertoire was sequenced with immunoSEQ multiplex PCR; TCRdb's copy has only in-frame clones and lacks some. The sample yields several thousand clones, 82% seen once. The specimen sequenced was normal tissue next to the tumor. The receptors come from a woman in her forties or fifties with small cell lung cancer.

This clone was counted between two and nine times. V is TRBV4-3 and J is TRBJ2-2, with 10 positions matching TRBD2. Germline trimming cut 0 bases from V and 6 bases from J; bases unmatched to any gene: 7. From germline, CDR1 is LGHNA and CDR2 YSLEER. This CDR3 comprises 17 residues. The CDR3 DNA is TGCGCCAGCAGCCAAGATAGTAACCTAGCGGGAGCCGGGGAGCTGTTTTTT. Protein sequence: CASSQDSNLAGAGELFF.

This clone was observed once. The chain recombines TRBV14 with TRBJ2-3; no definite D call. Looked up from germline, CDR1 is SGHDN and CDR2 is FVKESK. Trimming left V 4 bases short and J 3 bases short, with 8 bases between. The CDR3 is 13 amino acids. This CDR3 is CASSRMVTDTQYF. DNA for the CDR3: TGTGCCAGCAGCCGGATGGTAACAGATACGCAGTATTTT.

The V gene is TRBV6-1, the J gene TRBJ2-7; D ambiguous. CDR1 MNHNS and CDR2 SASEGT come from the germline V gene. V lost 1 base and J 0 bases, leaving 10 bases between the germline ends. This CDR3 is 15 amino acids long. The CDR3 DNA reads as TGTGCCAGCAGTGAAGGAGCAGCCCCCTCCTACGAGCAGTACTTC. Residues: CASSEGAAPSYEQYF.

This clone qualifies as medium-sized (0.01 to 0.1%). V and J are TRBV6-6 and TRBJ2-3, with a weak D call TRBD2 (6 bases). The CDR3 spans 14 residues. The germline CDR1 and CDR2 sequences are MNHNY and SVGAGI (reference sequence). V shed 2 bases and J shed 14 bases, with 20 bases lying between them. The chain's CDR3 is CASSYDSTTPGGYF. The DNA for the CDR3 is TGTGCCAGCAGTTACGACTCAACTACCCCCGGGGGGTATTTT.

The chain joins TRBV4-1 to TRBJ2-7; D may be TRBD2 (5 bases). CDR1 is MGHRA and CDR2 is YSYEKL in the germline V gene. This CDR3 comprises 14 residues. V shed 2 bases and J shed 1 base, with 9 bases lying between them. The CDR3 is CASSQTRRSYEQYF. Here the CDR3 DNA reads TGCGCCAGCAGCCAAACTAGGCGGTCCTACGAGCAGTACTTC.

CDR3 in amino acids: CASTYGGSEAFF. DNA for the CDR3: TGTGCCAGTACCTATGGAGGGTCTGAAGCTTTCTTT. The chain couples TRBV19 to TRBJ1-1; the D is unclear. The CDR3 has 12 residues. Deletions cut 7 bases from V and 6 bases from J, with 12 bases between. From germline, CDR1 is LNHDA and CDR2 SQIVND (reference sequence).

The chain carries TRBV28 and TRBJ1-4; D possibly corresponds to TRBD1 (5 bases). The V end was cut by 6 bases, the J end by 0 bases, with 11 bases between. The CDR3 runs to 15 residues. The germline gives CDR1 MDHEN, CDR2 SYDVKM. Here the CDR3 reads CASRRDFATNEKLFF. In DNA form, the CDR3 reads TGTGCCAGCAGACGGGACTTTGCAACTAATGAAAAACTGTTTTTT.

This chain links TRBV5-4 with TRBJ2-7; D is unclear. This CDR3 is 11 amino acids long. Between the trimmed V and J ends, which lost 1 base and 5 bases, there was a span of 4 bases. Germline V lookup: CDR1 SGHNT, CDR2 YYREEE (reference sequence). The DNA of the CDR3 is TGTGCCAGCAGCTTGAGCAACGAGCAGTACTTC. Translating it yields CASSLSNEQYF.

This chain links TRBV5-1 with TRBJ2-2; D uncertain. Trimming pared 0 bases from V and 14 bases from J, leaving 20 bases between. Germline V gene data show CDR1 as SGHRS and CDR2 as YFSETQ. The CDR3 covers 15 residues. CDR3 sequence reads: CASSLERIGRRILFF. The CDR3 DNA sequence: TGCGCCAGCAGCTTGGAACGGATAGGTCGAAGAATCCTGTTTTTT.

This clone was counted a single time. This chain joins TRBV15 and TRBJ2-7; perhaps TRBD2 as D (6 bases). The CDR3 extends over 15 amino acids. Trimming took off 0 bases at V and 8 bases at J, with 17 bases between the two ends. Germline assignment: CDR1 LNHNV and CDR2 YYDKDF (reference sequence). The CDR3 loop is CATSREVFGGGQQYF. CDR3 nucleotides: TGTGCCACCAGCAGAGAAGTATTCGGGGGTGGACAGCAGTACTTC.

The chain carries TRBV5-4 and TRBJ2-3; D unclear. V lost 3 bases, J lost 4 bases, and 9 bases lay in between. Germline V gene lookup returns CDR1 SGHNT and CDR2 YYREEE (reference sequence). The CDR3 contains 13 residues. CDR3 DNA sequence: TGTGCCAGCAGCTCGTACTCGGCAGATACGCAGTATTTT. This sequence encodes CASSSYSADTQYF.

The chain combines TRBV10-1 with TRBJ2-7; TRBD2 agrees at 7 bases. The V and J ends lost 5 bases and 2 bases, in that order; junction bases with no gene match: 0. CDR3 size: 12 residues. From germline, CDR1 is WNHNN and CDR2 SYGVQD (reference sequence). The CDR3 loop reads CASSSGAYEQYF. CDR3 sequence (DNA): TGCGCCAGCAGTAGCGGGGCCTACGAGCAGTACTTC.

This clone showed up just once. The genes are TRBV5-4 and TRBJ2-5; D unresolved. V dropped 3 bases and J dropped 4 bases, with 13 bases sitting between them. CDR1 and CDR2 (germline): SGHNT, YYREEE (reference sequence). This CDR3 is built from 14 residues. The CDR3 loop is CASSSPSQTETQYF. The CDR3 DNA reads TGTGCCAGCAGCTCACCTTCGCAGACAGAGACCCAGTACTTC.

The V and J genes are TRBV7-3 and TRBJ1-2; D might be TRBD1 (5 bases). CDR1 is SGHTA, CDR2 FQGTGA, per germline. This CDR3 comprises 13 residues. The V end lost 5 bases, the J end lost 4 bases, and 11 bases lay between the germline ends. CDR3 loop: CASSPGAGYGYTF. The CDR3 nucleotides read TGTGCCAGCAGCCCCGGGGCGGGCTATGGCTACACCTTC.

The chain has TRBV5-1 and TRBJ2-5; the D gene could be TRBD1 or TRBD2 (6 bases each). The CDR3 covers 16 residues. Germline values: CDR1 SGHRS, CDR2 YFSETQ. Trimming took 4 bases from V and 2 from J, leaving 18 bases between them. Written as DNA, the CDR3 is TGCGCCAGCAGCCTTCCAACCCGGGGGCTTCAAGAGACCCAGTACTTC. This gives the protein CASSLPTRGLQETQYF.

The chain carries TRBV4-1 and TRBJ1-3, with D uncertain. CDR3 length: 17 amino acids. Deletions cut 0 bases from V and 0 bases from J, with 12 bases between. Germline CDR1 reads MGHRA; CDR2 reads YSYEKL. The CDR3: CASSQDRPINSGNTIYF. The CDR3 coding sequence is TGCGCCAGCAGCCAAGATCGTCCTATAAACTCTGGAAACACCATATATTTT.

The chain joins TRBV5-1 to TRBJ1-4; D gene ambiguous. The CDR3 is made up of 15 amino acids. The V end was cut by 2 bases, the J end by 1 base, with 9 bases between. The germline V gene has CDR1 SGHRS and CDR2 YFSETQ. CDR3 in amino acids: CASSFSDGTNEKLFF. The CDR3 nucleotides read TGCGCCAGCAGCTTTTCGGACGGAACTAATGAAAAACTGTTTTTT.

The chain couples TRBV5-5 to TRBJ2-7; D remains unclear. The CDR3 consists of 14 residues. Germline lookup yields CDR1 SGHKS and CDR2 YYEKEE (reference sequence). Between the trimmed V and J ends, which lost 0 bases and 2 bases, there was a span of 9 bases. The CDR3 coding sequence is TGTGCCAGCAGCTTGGCCACAGCCACCTACGAGCAGTACTTC. It specifies CASSLATATYEQYF.

The chain is built from TRBV7-9 and TRBJ2-2; 8 positions match TRBD1. The V and J ends lost 5 bases and 4 bases, in that order; junction bases with no gene match: 3. Germline values: CDR1 SEHNR, CDR2 FQNEAQ (reference sequence). The CDR3 runs 14 residues. CDR3 DNA: TGTGCCAGCAGCCAGACAGGGGTCACCGGGGAGCTGTTTTTT. Translation gives CASSQTGVTGELFF.

A single count supports this clone. The genes are TRBV5-4 and TRBJ2-7; the D gene could be TRBD1 or TRBD2 (5 bases each). Deletions cut 0 bases from V and 2 bases from J, with 9 bases between. The CDR3 has 14 residues. CDR1 is SGHNT and CDR2 is YYREEE in the germline V gene (reference sequence). CDR3 in DNA: TGTGCCAGCAGCTTGGAAAGGGGAGCCTACGAGCAGTACTTC. The encoded protein is CASSLERGAYEQYF.

The chain links TRBV4-3 to TRBJ2-7; 10 nucleotides agree with TRBD1. CDR3 length: 15 amino acids. After removal of 1 base from V and 7 bases from J, the junction contained 7 bases not matched to a gene. In germline, CDR1 is LGHNA, CDR2 YSLEER. The CDR3 sequence is CASSQVGQGRGEQYF. CDR3 bases: TGCGCCAGCAGCCAAGTGGGACAGGGGAGAGGTGAGCAGTACTTC.

The chain employs TRBV6-1 and TRBJ2-3; 14 nucleotides align to TRBD2. The CDR3 runs to 19 residues. Germline assignment: CDR1 MNHNS and CDR2 SASEGT. V shed 0 bases, J shed 3 bases, and the junction held 8 bases outside the gene matches. The CDR3 reads CASSEASGLAGEGTDTQYF. As DNA, the CDR3 is TGTGCCAGCAGTGAAGCGTCGGGACTAGCGGGAGAAGGGACAGATACGCAGTATTTT.

This chain uses TRBV30 with TRBJ2-1; tentatively, D is TRBD2 (6 bases). Germline V gene data show CDR1 as GTSNPN and CDR2 as SVGIG (reference sequence). This CDR3 has 12 amino acids. The ends were cut back, 5 bases at V and 7 bases at J, with 12 bases in the middle. CDR3 protein: CAWSGRGNEQFF. In nucleotides, the CDR3 is TGTGCCTGGTCCGGGAGAGGGAATGAGCAGTTCTTC.

The chain is built from TRBV30 and TRBJ1-4; 9 nucleotides line up with TRBD1. Per germline, CDR1 GTSNPN and CDR2 SVGIG (reference sequence). J gave up 8 bases and V 4 bases, and 8 bases lay outside the gene matches. The CDR3 totals 14 residues. The CDR3 reads CAWTTWTGDEKLFF. In DNA form, the CDR3 reads TGTGCCTGGACGACATGGACAGGGGACGAAAAACTGTTTTTT.

This chain joins TRBV4-2 and TRBJ2-6; a possible D gene is TRBD2 (6 bases). Trimming shortened V by 0 bases and J by 0 bases, and 9 bases separated the two germline ends. Germline values: CDR1 LGHNA, CDR2 YNFKEQ. This CDR3 region has 17 residues. The CDR3 reads CASSQDGGISGANVLTF. As DNA, the CDR3 is TGTGCCAGCAGCCAAGACGGGGGAATCTCTGGGGCCAACGTCCTGACTTTC.